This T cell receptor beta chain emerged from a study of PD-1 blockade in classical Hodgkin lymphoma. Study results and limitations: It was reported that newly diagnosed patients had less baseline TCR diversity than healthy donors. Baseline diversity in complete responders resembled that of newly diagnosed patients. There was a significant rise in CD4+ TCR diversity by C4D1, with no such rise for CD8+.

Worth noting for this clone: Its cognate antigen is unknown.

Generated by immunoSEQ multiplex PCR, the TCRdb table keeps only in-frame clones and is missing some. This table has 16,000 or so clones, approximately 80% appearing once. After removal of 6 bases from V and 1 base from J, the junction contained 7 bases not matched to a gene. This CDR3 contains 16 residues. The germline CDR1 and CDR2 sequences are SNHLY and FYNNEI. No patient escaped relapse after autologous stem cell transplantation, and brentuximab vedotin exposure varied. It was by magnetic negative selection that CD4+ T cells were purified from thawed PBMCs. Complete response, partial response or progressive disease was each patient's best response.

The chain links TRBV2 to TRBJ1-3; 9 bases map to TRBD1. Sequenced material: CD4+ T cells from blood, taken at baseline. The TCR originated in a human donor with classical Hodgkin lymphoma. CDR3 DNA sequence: TGTGCCAGCAGCTGGGACAGGGTAGTATCTGGAAACACCATATATTTT. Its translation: CASSWDRVVSGNTIYF. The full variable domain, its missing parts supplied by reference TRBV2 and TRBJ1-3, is EPEVTQTPSHQVTQMGQEVILRCVPISNHLYFYWYRQILGQKVEFLVSFYNNEISEKSEIFDDQFSVERPDGSNFTLKIRSTKLEDSAMYFCASSWDRVVSGNTIYFGEGSWLTVV.